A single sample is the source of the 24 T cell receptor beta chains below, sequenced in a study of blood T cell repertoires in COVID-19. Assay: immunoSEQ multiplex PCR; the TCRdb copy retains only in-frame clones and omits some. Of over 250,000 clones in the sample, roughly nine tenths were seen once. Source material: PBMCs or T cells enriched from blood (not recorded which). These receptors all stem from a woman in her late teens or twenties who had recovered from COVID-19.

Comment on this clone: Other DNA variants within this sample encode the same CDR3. The CDR3 loop reads CASSFTGNQPQHF. DNA of the CDR3: TGTGCCAGCAGTTTTACAGGAAATCAGCCCCAGCATTTT. The gene calls are TRBV12-3 or TRBV12-4 and TRBJ1-5, with D tentatively TRBD1 (5 bases). Trimming stripped 3 bases from V and 4 bases from J, with 7 bases between. This CDR3 has 13 amino acids.

The CDR3 loop reads CASSFRANQPQHF. CDR3 DNA: TGTGCCAGCAGTTTCAGGGCCAATCAGCCCCAGCATTTT. The chain recombines TRBV12-3 or TRBV12-4 with TRBJ1-5; tentatively, D is TRBD1 (5 bases). The V and J ends lost 3 bases and 3 bases respectively, with 6 bases between them. This CDR3 comprises 13 residues.

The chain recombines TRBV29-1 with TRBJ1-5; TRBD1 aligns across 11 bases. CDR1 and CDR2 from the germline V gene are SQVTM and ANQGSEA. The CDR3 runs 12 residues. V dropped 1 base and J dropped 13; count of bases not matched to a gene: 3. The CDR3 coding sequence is TGCAGCGTTGAAGGCGGGACAGGGGGTCAGCATTTT. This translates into CSVEGGTGGQHF.

CDR3 in amino acids: CASSLGLPGSELTYGYTF. The CDR3 nucleotides read TGTGCCAGCAGCTTAGGTCTTCCAGGGTCAGAACTGACCTATGGCTACACCTTC. The chain links TRBV7-9 to TRBJ1-2, with D tentatively TRBD1 (5 bases). V was pared by 1 base and J by 4 bases, with 22 bases between. There are 18 residues in the CDR3. Germline V gene data show CDR1 as SEHNR and CDR2 as FQNEAQ (reference sequence).

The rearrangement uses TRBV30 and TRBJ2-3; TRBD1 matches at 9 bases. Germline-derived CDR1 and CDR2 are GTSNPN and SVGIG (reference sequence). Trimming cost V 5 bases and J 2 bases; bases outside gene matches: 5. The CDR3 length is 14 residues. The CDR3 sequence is CAWVDRGYTDTQYF. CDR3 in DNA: TGTGCCTGGGTGGACAGGGGTTACACAGATACGCAGTATTTT.

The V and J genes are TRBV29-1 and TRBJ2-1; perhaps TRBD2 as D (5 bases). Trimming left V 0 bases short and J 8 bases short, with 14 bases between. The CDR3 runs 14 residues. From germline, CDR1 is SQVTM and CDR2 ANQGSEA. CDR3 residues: CSVEDLTGTDEQFF. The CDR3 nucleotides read TGCAGCGTTGAAGATCTTACGGGAACGGATGAGCAGTTCTTC.

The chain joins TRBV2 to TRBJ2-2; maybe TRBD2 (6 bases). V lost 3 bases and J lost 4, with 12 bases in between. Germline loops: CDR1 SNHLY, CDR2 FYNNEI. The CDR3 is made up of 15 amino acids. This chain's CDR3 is CASSDAGPGTGELFF. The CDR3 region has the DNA TGTGCCAGCAGTGACGCGGGGCCGGGCACCGGGGAGCTGTTTTTT. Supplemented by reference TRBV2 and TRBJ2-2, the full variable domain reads EPEVTQTPSHQVTQMGQEVILRCVPISNHLYFYWYRQILGQKVEFLVSFYNNEISEKSEIFDDQFSVERPDGSNFTLKIRSTKLEDSAMYFCASSDAGPGTGELFFGEGSRLTVL.

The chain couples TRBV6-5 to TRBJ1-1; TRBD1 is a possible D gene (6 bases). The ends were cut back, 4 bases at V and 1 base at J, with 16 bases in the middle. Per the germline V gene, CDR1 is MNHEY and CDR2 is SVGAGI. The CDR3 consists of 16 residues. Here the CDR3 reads CASSFGTKIANTEAFF. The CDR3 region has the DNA TGTGCCAGCAGTTTTGGGACAAAAATCGCGAACACTGAAGCTTTCTTT.

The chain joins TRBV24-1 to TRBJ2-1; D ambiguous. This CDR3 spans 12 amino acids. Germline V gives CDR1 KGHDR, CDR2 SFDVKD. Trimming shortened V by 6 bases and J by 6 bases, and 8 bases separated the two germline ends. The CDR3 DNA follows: TGTGCCACCAGTAATTCGGGCAATGAGCAGTTCTTC. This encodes CATSNSGNEQFF.

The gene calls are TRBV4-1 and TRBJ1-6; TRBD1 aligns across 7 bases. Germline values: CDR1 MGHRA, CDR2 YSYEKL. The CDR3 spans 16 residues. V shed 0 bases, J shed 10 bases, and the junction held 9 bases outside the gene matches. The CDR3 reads CASSQDPPTGDSPLHF. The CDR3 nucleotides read TGCGCCAGCAGCCAAGATCCTCCTACAGGGGACTCACCCCTCCACTTT.

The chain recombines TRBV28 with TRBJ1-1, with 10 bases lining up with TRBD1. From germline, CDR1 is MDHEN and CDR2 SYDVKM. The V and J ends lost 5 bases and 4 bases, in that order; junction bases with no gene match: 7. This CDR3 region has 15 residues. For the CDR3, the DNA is TGTGCCAGCAGTATGAGGGACAGGGGATCCACTGAAGCTTTCTTT. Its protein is CASSMRDRGSTEAFF.

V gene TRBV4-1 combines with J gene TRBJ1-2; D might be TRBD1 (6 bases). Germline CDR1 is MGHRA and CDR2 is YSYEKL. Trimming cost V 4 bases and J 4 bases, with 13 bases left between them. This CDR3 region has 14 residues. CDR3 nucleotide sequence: TGCGCCAGCAGCCCTACTCCGGACAGCTATGGCTACACCTTC. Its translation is CASSPTPDSYGYTF.

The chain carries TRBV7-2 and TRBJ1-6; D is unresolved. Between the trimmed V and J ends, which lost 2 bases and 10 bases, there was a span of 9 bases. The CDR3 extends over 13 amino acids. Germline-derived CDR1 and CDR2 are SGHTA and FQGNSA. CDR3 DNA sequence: TGTGCCAGCAGCTTAAAAAACACCTCACCCCTCCACTTT. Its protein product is CASSLKNTSPLHF. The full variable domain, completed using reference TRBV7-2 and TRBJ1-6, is GAGVSQSPSNKVTEKGKDVELRCDPISGHTALYWYRQSLGQGLEFLIYFQGNSAPDKSGLPSDRFSAERTGGSVSTLTIQRTQQEDSAVYLCASSLKNTSPLHFGNGTRLTVT.

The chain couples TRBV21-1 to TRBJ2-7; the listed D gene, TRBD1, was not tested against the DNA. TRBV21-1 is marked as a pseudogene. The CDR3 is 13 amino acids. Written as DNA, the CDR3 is TGTGCCAGCAGCGGGCAACCCTTGGACGAGCAGTACTTC. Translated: CASSGQPLDEQYF.

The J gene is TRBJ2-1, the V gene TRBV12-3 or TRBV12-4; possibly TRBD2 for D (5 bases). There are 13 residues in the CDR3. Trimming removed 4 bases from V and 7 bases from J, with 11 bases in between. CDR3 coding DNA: TGTGCCAGCAGTTCTCTAGCCGGGAATGAGCAGTTCTTC. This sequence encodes CASSSLAGNEQFF.

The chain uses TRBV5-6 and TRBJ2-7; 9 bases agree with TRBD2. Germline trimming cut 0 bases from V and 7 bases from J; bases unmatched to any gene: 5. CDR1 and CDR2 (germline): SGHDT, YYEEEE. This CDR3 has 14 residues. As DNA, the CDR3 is TGTGCCAGCAGCTTGGTGGCGGGGGGGGCTGAGCAGTACTTC. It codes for CASSLVAGGAEQYF.

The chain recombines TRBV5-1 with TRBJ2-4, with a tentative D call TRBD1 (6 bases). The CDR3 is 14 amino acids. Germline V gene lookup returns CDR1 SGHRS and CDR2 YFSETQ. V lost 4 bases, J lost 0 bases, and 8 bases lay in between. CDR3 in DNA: TGCGCCAGCAGCCCAGGGGTAGCCAAAAACATTCAGTACTTC. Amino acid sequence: CASSPGVAKNIQYF.

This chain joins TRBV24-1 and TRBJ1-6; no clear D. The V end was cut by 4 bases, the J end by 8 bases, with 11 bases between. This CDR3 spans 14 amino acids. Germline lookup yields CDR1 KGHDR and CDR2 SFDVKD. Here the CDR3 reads CATSDSYSDSPLHF. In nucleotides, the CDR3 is TGTGCCACCAGTGACTCATACTCGGATTCACCCCTCCACTTT.

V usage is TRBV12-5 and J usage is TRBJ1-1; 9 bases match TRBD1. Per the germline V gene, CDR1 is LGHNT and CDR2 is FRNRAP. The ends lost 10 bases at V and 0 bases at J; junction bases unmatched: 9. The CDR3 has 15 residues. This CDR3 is CATRQGGSVNTEAFF. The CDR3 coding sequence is TGTGCTACCCGACAGGGGGGATCGGTGAACACTGAAGCTTTCTTT.

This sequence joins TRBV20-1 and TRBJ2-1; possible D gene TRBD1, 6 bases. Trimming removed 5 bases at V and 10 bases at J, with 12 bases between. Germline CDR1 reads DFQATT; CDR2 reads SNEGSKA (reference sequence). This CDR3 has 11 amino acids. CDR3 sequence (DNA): TGCAGTGCTCATCAGGGGCGAGAGCAGTTCTTC. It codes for CSAHQGREQFF.

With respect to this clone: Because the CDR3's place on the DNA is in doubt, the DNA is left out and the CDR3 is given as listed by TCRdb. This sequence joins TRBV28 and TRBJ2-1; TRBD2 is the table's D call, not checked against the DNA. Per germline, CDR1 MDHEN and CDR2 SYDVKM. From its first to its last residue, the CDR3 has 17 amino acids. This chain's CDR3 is CASSSSTIPSSYNEQFF.

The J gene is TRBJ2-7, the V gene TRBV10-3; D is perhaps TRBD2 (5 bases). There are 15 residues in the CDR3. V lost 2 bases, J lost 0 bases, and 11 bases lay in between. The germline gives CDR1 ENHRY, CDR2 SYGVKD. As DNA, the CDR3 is TGTGCCATCAGTGAGGCGATTGGGAGCTCCTACGAGCAGTACTTC. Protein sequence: CAISEAIGSSYEQYF.

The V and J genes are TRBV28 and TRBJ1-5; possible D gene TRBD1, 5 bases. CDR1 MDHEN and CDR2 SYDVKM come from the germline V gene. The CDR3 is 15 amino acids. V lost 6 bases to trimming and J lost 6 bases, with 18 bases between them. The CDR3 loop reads CASRLGARRGQPQHF. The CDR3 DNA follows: TGTGCCAGCAGGCTAGGGGCCAGGAGGGGTCAGCCCCAGCATTTT.

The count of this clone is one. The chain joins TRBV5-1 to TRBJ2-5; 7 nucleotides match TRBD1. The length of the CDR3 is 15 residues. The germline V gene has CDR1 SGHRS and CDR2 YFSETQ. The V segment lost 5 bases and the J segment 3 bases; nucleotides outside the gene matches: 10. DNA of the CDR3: TGCGCCAGCAGACAAACCGGGACAGCAGAAGAGACCCAGTACTTC. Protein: CASRQTGTAEETQYF.